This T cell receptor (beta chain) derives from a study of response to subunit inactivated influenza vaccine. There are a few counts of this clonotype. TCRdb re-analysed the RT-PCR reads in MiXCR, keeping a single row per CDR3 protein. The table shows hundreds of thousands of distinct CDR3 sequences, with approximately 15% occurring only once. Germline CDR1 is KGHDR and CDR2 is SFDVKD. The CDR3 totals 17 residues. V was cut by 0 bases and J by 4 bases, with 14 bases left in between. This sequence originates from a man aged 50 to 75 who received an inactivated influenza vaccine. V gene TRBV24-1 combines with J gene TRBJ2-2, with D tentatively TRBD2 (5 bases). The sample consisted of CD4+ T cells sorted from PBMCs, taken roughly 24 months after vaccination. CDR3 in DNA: TGTGCCACCAGTGATTTGTCCGAGGGCAAGTTCACCGGGGAGCTGTTTTTT. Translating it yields CATSDLSEGKFTGELFF.